This T cell receptor beta chain originates from a study of CD8 T cells in Susac syndrome. cDNA came from 0.5 to 1 ug RNA primed by random hexamers. With immunoSEQ multiplex PCR, TCR beta CDR3 was amplified across 54 Vbeta and 13 Jbeta. TCRdb independently ran MiXCR on the immunoSEQ multiplex PCR reads; one entry per CDR3 protein. The sample yields around 70,000 distinct CDR3 sequences, about 94% seen once. This CDR3 has 14 residues. V gave up 0 bases and J gave up 4 bases, with 10 bases separating them. The germline V gene has CDR1 SGHRS and CDR2 YFSETQ. The T cells that were sequenced for TCR beta were CD8+ and CD4+ cells from blood. This clonotype appeared a single time.

The receptor was isolated from a human donor with multiple sclerosis. The sample consisted of CD8+ T cells from PBMCs. This chain connects TRBV5-1 to TRBJ1-2, with D maybe TRBD1 (5 bases). The CDR3 is CASSLGQGSYGYTF. The CDR3, as DNA: TGCGCCAGCAGCTTGGGTCAGGGATCCTATGGCTACACCTTC.